The source of this T cell receptor beta chain is a study of T cells in Graves' hyperthyroidism and ophthalmopathy. This clonotype was seen repeatedly, ten times or more. The antigen is not known. Broader study findings: In the blood, most expanded thyroid clonotypes above 0.001 appeared as well.

The TCR beta CDR3 regions underwent amplification using RNA transcripts as the source. First-round RT-PCR targeting the TCR CDR3 was performed with the HTBI primer set. TCRdb used MiXCR to reprocess the multiplex PCR reads, holding one entry per CDR3 protein. This repertoire shows about 400,000 distinct CDR3 sequences, 15% found once; its top ten account for 30% to 35%. Germline assignment: CDR1 SGHTA and CDR2 FQGNSA. This CDR3 has 14 amino acids. V lost 5 bases, J lost 4 bases, and 14 bases lay in between. Sequences were obtained from blood. This sequence joins TRBV7-2 and TRBJ2-5, with a tentative D call TRBD2 (5 bases). The sequence was obtained from a woman in her 30s with Graves' hyperthyroidism. The CDR3 nucleotides are TGTGCCAGCAGCCGTTGGGCGGCGGGAGAGACCCAGTACTTC. Translation: CASSRWAAGETQYF.